In its sample, the clone carrying this T cell receptor (beta chain) was seen a few times. Its matching antigen is unknown. Thyroid ultrasound and orbital computed tomography, with clinical symptoms and serum thyroxine and TRAb, informed diagnoses. These data come from a study of T cells in Graves' hyperthyroidism and ophthalmopathy. Study as a whole: Peripheral blood was taken when the disease was first diagnosed, before any treatment began.

CDR3 length: 16 amino acids. Germline CDR1 reads SGHTA; CDR2 reads FQGNSA. The J segment lost 2 bases and the V segment lost 0 bases, leaving 6 bases of the junction unmatched. Amplified TCR beta CDR3 regions came from RNA transcripts. TCR CDR3 underwent first-round RT-PCR with the HTBI primer set. Using its own MiXCR run on the multiplex PCR reads, TCRdb lists one record per CDR3 protein. This sample carries around 560,000 distinct CDR3 sequences, 16% of them seen once, and the ten largest clones take 15% to 20%. Study results and limitations: Blood also held most thyroid clonotypes expanded beyond 0.001.

The sequence was obtained from a woman between 18 and 29 years old with Graves' hyperthyroidism. The J gene is TRBJ1-2, the V gene TRBV7-2; TRBD1 matches at 7 bases. The source material was blood. The CDR3 DNA is TGTGCCAGCAGCTTAGCTACCGGGACAGTAAACTATGGCTACACCTTC. Its translation is CASSLATGTVNYGYTF.